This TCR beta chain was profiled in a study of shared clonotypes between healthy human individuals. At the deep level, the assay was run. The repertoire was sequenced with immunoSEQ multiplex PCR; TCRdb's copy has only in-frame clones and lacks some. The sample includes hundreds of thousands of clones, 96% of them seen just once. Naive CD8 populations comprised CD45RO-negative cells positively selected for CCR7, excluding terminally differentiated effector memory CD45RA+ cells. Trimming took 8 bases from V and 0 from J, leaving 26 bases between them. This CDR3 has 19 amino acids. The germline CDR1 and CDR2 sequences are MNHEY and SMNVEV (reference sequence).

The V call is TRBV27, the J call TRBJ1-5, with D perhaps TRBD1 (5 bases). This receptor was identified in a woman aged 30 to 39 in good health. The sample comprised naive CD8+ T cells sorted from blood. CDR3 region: CASGRAPRAELDSNQPQHF. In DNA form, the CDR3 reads TGTGCCAGCGGCAGGGCGCCGCGGGCAGAGTTGGATAGCAATCAGCCCCAGCATTTT.